The clone carrying this T cell receptor (beta chain) has ten or more counts. Its cognate antigen is unknown. There are 12 residues in the CDR3. V was shortened by 7 bases and J by 1 base, with 8 bases between the two germline ends. The V gene's germline CDR1 is MDHEN and CDR2 SYDVKM. The data are from a study of T cells in Graves' hyperthyroidism and ophthalmopathy. Amplified TCR beta CDR3 regions came from RNA transcripts. The primer set for the first-round RT-PCR of the TCR CDR3 was HTBI. TCRdb ran MiXCR on the multiplex PCR reads and lists one entry per CDR3 protein. The repertoire holds about 370,000 distinct CDR3 sequences, with about 16% as singletons. Under 3 months was the duration of disease in ophthalmopathy patients, who also had a Clinical Activity Score of at least 3 and a NOSPECS grade of at least 4. Findings and limits, study-wide: Before onset, ophthalmopathy was predicted by the model a median approximately 6.7 months earlier.

This rearrangement joins TRBV28 to TRBJ2-7; possible D gene TRBD2, 5 bases. The source is a woman between 55 and 75 years old with Graves' ophthalmopathy. The sequenced material came from blood. CDR3 sequence: CASISGSYEQYF. Here the CDR3 DNA reads TGTGCCAGCATCTCGGGGTCCTACGAGCAGTACTTC.